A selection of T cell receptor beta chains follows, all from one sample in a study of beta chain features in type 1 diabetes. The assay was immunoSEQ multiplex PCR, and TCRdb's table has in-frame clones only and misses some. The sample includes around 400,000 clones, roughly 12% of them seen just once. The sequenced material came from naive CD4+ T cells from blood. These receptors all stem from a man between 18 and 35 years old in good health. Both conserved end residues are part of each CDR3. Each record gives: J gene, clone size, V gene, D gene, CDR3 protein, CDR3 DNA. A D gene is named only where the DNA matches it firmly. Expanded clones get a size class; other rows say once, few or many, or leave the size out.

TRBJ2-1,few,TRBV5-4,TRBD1,CASSLSKGAVGEQFF,TGTGCCAGCAGCTTGAGTAAGGGGGCAGTAGGTGAGCAGTTCTTC
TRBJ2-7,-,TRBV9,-,CASMEGKYEQYF,TGTGCCAGCATGGAGGGAAAATACGAGCAGTACTTC
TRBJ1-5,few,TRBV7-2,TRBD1,CASSLETGANQPQHF,TGTGCCAGCAGCTTAGAGACAGGGGCCAATCAGCCCCAGCATTTT
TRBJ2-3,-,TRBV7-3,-,CASSQGMGTDTQYF,TGTGCCAGCAGCCAGGGGATGGGCACAGATACGCAGTATTTT
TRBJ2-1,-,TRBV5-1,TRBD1,CASGPGTGGNEQFF,TGCGCCAGCGGGCCCGGGACAGGGGGAAATGAGCAGTTCTTC
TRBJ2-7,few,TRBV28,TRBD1,CASSPADRAYEQYF,TGTGCCAGCAGCCCCGCTGACAGGGCCTACGAGCAGTACTTC
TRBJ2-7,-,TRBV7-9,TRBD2,CASSGKGLAGAGEQYF,TGTGCCAGCAGCGGAAAGGGACTAGCGGGAGCTGGCGAGCAGTACTTC
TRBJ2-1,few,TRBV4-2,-,CASSQETGNYNEQFF,TGTGCCAGCAGCCAAGAGACCGGGAATTACAATGAGCAGTTCTTC
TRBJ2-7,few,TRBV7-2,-,CASSSDIYSYEQYF,TGTGCCAGCAGCTCTGACATCTACTCCTACGAGCAGTACTTC
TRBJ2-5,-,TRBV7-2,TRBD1,CASSQRQGFETQYF,TGTGCCAGCAGCCAAAGACAGGGGTTCGAGACCCAGTACTTC
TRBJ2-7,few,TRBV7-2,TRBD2,CASSYRSGSVWYEQYF,TGTGCCAGCAGCTATCGAAGCGGGAGCGTCTGGTACGAGCAGTACTTC
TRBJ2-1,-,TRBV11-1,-,CASSLGRGGLSSYNEQFF,TGTGCCAGCAGCTTAGGGAGGGGGGGGTTGAGCTCCTACAATGAGCAGTTCTTC
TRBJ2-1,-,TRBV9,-,CASSSHPAYNEQFF,TGTGCCAGCAGCTCACATCCCGCCTACAATGAGCAGTTCTTC
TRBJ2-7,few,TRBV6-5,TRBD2,CASSYTAGVREQYF,TGTGCCAGCAGTTACACAGCGGGAGTTCGGGAGCAGTACTTC
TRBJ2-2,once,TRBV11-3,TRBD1,CASSPGTDPNTGELFF,TGTGCCAGCAGCCCAGGGACAGACCCCAACACCGGGGAGCTGTTTTTT
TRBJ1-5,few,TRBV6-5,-,CASSSTGLNQPQHF,TGTGCCAGCAGTAGCACAGGGTTGAATCAGCCCCAGCATTTT
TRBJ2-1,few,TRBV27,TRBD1,CASSSPGQSGTYNEQFF,TGTGCCAGCAGTTCGCCGGGACAGAGCGGCACCTACAATGAGCAGTTCTTC
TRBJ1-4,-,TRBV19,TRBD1,CASSARTGKTTNEKLFF,TGTGCCAGTAGTGCTCGGACAGGGAAGACAACTAATGAAAAACTGTTTTTT
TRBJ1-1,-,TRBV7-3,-,CASSLGGVNTEAFF,TGTGCCAGCAGCTTAGGGGGGGTGAACACTGAAGCTTTCTTT
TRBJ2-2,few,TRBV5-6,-,CASSLAARQHTGELFF,TGTGCCAGCAGCTTGGCCGCTCGACAACACACCGGGGAGCTGTTTTTT
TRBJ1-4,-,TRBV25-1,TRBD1,CASSESGGLPLNEKLFF,TGTGCCAGCAGTGAATCAGGGGGGCTACCTCTTAATGAAAAACTGTTTTTT
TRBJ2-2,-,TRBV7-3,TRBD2,CASSPSGAAGELFF,TGTGCCAGCAGCCCAAGCGGGGCGGCCGGGGAGCTGTTTTTT
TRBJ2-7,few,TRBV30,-,CAWSARLSYEQYF,TGTGCCTGGAGTGCGCGGCTCTCCTACGAGCAGTACTTC
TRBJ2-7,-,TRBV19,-,CASSRGTVTYEQYF,TGTGCCAGTAGTAGAGGGACTGTCACCTACGAGCAGTACTTC
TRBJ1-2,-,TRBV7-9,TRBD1,CASSLLTGGHGYTF,TGTGCCAGCAGCTTATTGACAGGGGGCCATGGCTACACCTTC
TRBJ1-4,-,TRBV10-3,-,CAIRTPGRGDEKLFF,TGTGCCATCAGGACTCCGGGACGCGGGGATGAAAAACTGTTTTTT
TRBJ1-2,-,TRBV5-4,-,CASSPGQIRLRGYTF,TGTGCCAGCAGCCCTGGACAGATAAGATTACGTGGCTACACCTTC
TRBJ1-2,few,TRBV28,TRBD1,CASTVGTGTRYGYTF,TGTGCCAGCACCGTAGGGACAGGAACTCGATATGGCTACACCTTC
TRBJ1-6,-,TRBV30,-,CAWTLEVNSPLHF,TGTGCCTGGACGCTTGAGGTTAATTCACCCCTCCACTTT
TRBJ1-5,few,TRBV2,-,CASTPDSNQPQHF,TGTGCCAGCACCCCAGATAGCAATCAGCCCCAGCATTTT
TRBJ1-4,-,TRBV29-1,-,CSVQGRANEKLFF,TGCAGCGTCCAGGGCAGGGCTAATGAAAAACTGTTTTTT
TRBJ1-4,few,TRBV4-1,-,CASSQDKGGWRGEKLFF,TGCGCCAGCAGCCAAGACAAGGGGGGGTGGAGGGGTGAAAAACTGTTTTTT
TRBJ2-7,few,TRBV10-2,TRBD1,CASSEAAGGWGEQYF,TGCGCCAGCAGTGAGGCGGCAGGGGGCTGGGGAGAGCAGTACTTC
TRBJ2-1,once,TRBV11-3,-,CASSLEAQTQFF,TGTGCCAGCAGCTTAGAGGCACAAACGCAGTTCTTC
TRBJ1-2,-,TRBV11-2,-,CASSLDLGQGLSYGYTF,TGTGCCAGCAGCTTAGATTTGGGTCAGGGGCTCTCCTATGGCTACACCTTC
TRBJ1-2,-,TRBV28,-,CASSREGRGYTF,TGTGCCAGCAGTCGAGAGGGTCGGGGCTACACCTTC
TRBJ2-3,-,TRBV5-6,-,CASSLAVIVTDTQYF,TGTGCCAGCAGCCTGGCCGTAATTGTAACAGATACGCAGTATTTT
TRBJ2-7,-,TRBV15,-,CATSRDFTGYEQYF,TGTGCCACCAGCAGAGATTTTACAGGGTACGAGCAGTACTTC
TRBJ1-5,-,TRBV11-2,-,CASSLGTAGQPQHF,TGTGCCAGCAGCTTAGGAACGGCGGGACAGCCCCAGCATTTT
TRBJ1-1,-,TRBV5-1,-,CASSLLGNTEAFF,TGCGCCAGCAGCTTGCTCGGGAACACTGAAGCTTTCTTT
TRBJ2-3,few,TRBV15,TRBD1,CATSRSGTGSYDTQYF,TGTGCCACCAGCAGATCCGGGACAGGGAGTTACGATACGCAGTATTTT
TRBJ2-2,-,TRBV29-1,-,CSVAASDAGELFF,TGCAGCGTTGCGGCTAGCGACGCCGGGGAGCTGTTTTTT
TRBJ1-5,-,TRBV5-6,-,CASSLAGVSGNQPQHF,TGTGCCAGCAGCTTGGCGGGGGTGTCGGGCAATCAGCCCCAGCATTTT
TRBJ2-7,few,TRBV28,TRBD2,CASSSGGNPYEQYF,TGTGCCAGCAGTTCCGGGGGGAACCCCTACGAGCAGTACTTC
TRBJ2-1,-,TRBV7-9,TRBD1,CASSAGQGAIAGPEQFF,TGTGCCAGCAGCGCCGGACAGGGGGCCATAGCGGGACCAGAGCAGTTCTTC
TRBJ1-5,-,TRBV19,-,CASSIEVRQPQHF,TGTGCCAGTAGTATAGAGGTGCGTCAGCCCCAGCATTTT
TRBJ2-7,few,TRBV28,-,CASSLTDLYEQYF,TGTGCCAGCAGTTTGACAGATTTATACGAGCAGTACTTC
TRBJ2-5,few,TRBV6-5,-,CASSSLDRFQETQYF,TGTGCCAGCAGTTCCTTAGACAGATTCCAAGAGACCCAGTACTTC
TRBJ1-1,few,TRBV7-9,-,CASSLPIWTEAFF,TGTGCCAGCAGCCTTCCTATTTGGACTGAAGCTTTCTTT